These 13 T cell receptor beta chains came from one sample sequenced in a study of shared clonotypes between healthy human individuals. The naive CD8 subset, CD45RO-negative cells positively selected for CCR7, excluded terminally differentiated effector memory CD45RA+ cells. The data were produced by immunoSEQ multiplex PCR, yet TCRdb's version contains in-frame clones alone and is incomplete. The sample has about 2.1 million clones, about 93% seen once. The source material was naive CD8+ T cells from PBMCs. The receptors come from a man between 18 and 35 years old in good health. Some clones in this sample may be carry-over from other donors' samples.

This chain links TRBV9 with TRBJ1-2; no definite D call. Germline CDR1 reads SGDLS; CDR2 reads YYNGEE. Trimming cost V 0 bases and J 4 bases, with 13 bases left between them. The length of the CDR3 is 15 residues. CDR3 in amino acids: CASSVATRVGYGYTF. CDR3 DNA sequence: TGTGCCAGCAGCGTAGCTACAAGGGTGGGCTATGGCTACACCTTC.

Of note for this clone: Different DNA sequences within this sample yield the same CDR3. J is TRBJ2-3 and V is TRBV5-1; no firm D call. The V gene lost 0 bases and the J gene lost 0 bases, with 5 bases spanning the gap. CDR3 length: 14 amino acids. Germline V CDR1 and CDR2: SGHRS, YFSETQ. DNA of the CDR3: TGCGCCAGCAGCTTGGCCGGCAGCACAGATACGCAGTATTTT. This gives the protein CASSLAGSTDTQYF. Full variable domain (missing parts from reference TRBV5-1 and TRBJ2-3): KAGVTQTPRYLIKTRGQQVTLSCSPISGHRSVSWYQQTPGQGLQFLFEYFSETQRNKGNFPGRFSGRQFSNSRSEMNVSTLELGDSALYLCASSLAGSTDTQYFGPGTRLTVL.

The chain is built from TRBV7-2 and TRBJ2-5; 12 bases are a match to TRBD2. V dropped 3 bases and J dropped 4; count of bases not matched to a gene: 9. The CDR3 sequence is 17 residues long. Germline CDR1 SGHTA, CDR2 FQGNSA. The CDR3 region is CASSLGLAGGRRETQYF. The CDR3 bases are TGTGCCAGCAGCTTGGGTCTAGCGGGAGGGCGAAGAGAGACCCAGTACTTC.

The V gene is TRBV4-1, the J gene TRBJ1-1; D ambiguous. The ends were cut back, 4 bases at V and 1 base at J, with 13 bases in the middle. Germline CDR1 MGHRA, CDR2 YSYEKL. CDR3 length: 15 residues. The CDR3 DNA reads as TGCGCCAGCAGCCCCGTGACCGTCTCGAACACTGAAGCTTTCTTT. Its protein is CASSPVTVSNTEAFF.

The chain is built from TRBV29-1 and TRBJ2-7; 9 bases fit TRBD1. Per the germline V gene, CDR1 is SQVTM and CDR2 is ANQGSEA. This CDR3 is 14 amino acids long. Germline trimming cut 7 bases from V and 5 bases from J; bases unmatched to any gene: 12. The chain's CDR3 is CSAVSGQGLHEQYF. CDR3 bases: TGCAGCGCTGTCTCGGGACAGGGTCTCCACGAGCAGTACTTC.

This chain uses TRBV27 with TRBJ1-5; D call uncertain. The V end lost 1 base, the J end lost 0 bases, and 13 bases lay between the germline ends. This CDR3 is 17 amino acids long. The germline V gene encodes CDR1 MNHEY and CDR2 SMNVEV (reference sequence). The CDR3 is CASSLLGVGGSNQPQHF. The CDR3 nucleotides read TGTGCCAGCAGTTTATTGGGCGTAGGAGGTAGCAATCAGCCCCAGCATTTT.

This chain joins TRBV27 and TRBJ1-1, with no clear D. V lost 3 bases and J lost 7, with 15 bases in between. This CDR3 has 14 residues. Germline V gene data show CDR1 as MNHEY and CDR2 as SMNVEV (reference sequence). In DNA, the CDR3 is TGTGCCAGCAGTTTCGGAGGCATCGGAGATGAAGCTTTCTTT. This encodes CASSFGGIGDEAFF.

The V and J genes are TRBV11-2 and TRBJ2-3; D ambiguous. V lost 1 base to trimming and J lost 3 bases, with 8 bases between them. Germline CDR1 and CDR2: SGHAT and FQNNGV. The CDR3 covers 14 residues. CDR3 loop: CASSLVVSTDTQYF. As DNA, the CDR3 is TGTGCCAGCAGCTTAGTGGTCTCGACAGATACGCAGTATTTT.

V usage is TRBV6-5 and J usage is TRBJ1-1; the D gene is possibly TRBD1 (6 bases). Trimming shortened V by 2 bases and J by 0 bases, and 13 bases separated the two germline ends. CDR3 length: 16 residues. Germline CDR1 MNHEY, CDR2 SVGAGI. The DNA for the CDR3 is TGTGCCAGCAGTTACCATCCGGACAGTTTGAACACTGAAGCTTTCTTT. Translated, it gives CASSYHPDSLNTEAFF.

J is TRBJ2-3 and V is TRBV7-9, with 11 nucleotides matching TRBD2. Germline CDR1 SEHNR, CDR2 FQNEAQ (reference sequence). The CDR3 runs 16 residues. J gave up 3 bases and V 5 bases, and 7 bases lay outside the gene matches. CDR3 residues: CASSMAGTSGTDTQYF. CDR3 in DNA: TGTGCCAGCAGCATGGCCGGGACTAGCGGTACAGATACGCAGTATTTT.

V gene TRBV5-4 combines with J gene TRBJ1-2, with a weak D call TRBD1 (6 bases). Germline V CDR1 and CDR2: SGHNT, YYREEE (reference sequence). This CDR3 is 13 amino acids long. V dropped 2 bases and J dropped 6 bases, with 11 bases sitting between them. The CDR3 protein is CASSFGSGDGYTF. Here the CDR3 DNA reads TGTGCCAGCAGCTTCGGGTCAGGGGATGGCTACACCTTC. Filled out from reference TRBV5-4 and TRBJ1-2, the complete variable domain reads ETGVTQSPTHLIKTRGQQVTLRCSSQSGHNTVSWYQQALGQGPQFIFQYYREEENGRGNFPPRFSGLQFPNYSSELNVNALELDDSALYLCASSFGSGDGYTFGSGTRLTVV.

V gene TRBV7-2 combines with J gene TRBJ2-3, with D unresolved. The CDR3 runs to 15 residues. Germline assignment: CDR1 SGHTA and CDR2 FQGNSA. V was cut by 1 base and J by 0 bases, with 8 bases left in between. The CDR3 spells CASSLVLSSTDTQYF. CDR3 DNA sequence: TGTGCCAGCAGCTTAGTTCTTTCTAGCACAGATACGCAGTATTTT.

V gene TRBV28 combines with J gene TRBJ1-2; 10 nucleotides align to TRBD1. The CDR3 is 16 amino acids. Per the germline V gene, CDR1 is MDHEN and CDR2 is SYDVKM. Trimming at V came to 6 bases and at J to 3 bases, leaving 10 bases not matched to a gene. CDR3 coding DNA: TGTGCCAGCAGCCTCGACAGGGGGCGTCAGGACTATGGCTACACCTTC. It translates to CASSLDRGRQDYGYTF.